These 3 T cell receptor beta chains share one sample of origin, sequenced in a study of T cells in localized non-small cell lung cancer. The assay was immunoSEQ multiplex PCR, and TCRdb's table has in-frame clones only and misses some. Here the sample spans roughly 61,000 clones, roughly 76% being singletons. The sequencing here drew on PBMCs, taken before any cancer treatment. The receptors derive from a man between 40 and 69 years old with stage II lung adenocarcinoma.

This sequence joins TRBV7-2 and TRBJ1-3; D remains ambiguous. V lost 2 bases and J 8 bases, leaving 10 bases between the germline ends. The CDR3 loop spans 13 amino acids. Germline CDR1 SGHTA, CDR2 FQGNSA. CDR3 bases: TGTGCCAGCAGCTTAAGATTTGCGGACACCATATATTTT. Translating it yields CASSLRFADTIYF.

This chain connects TRBV5-4 to TRBJ2-1; 8 bases are a match to TRBD2. The CDR3 sequence is 15 residues long. CDR1 SGHNT and CDR2 YYREEE come from the germline V gene (reference sequence). J lost 8 bases, V lost 0 bases, and 7 bases had no gene match. The CDR3 nucleotides are TGTGCCAGCAGCTTGGGGCTAGCGGGTCGGGATGAGCAGTTCTTC. Translation gives CASSLGLAGRDEQFF. Using reference TRBV5-4 and TRBJ2-1 for the parts outside the CDR3, the full variable domain is ETGVTQSPTHLIKTRGQQVTLRCSSQSGHNTVSWYQQALGQGPQFIFQYYREEENGRGNFPPRFSGLQFPNYSSELNVNALELDDSALYLCASSLGLAGRDEQFFGPGTRLTVL.

The chain couples TRBV11-2 to TRBJ2-7; 12 nucleotides agree with TRBD2. The CDR3 loop spans 15 amino acids. Germline-derived CDR1 and CDR2 are SGHAT and FQNNGV. V lost 7 bases to trimming and J lost 2 bases; unmatched junction nucleotides: 6. The CDR3, as DNA: TGTGCCAGCACCACCGGACTAGCGGGAACCTACGAGCAGTACTTC. Translating gives CASTTGLAGTYEQYF.